One sample yielded the 28 T cell receptor beta chains listed below, sequenced in a study of cytomegalovirus exposure and HLA in healthy donors. This PCR relied on a set of 60 Vbeta primers and 13 Jbeta primers. The protocol was immunoSEQ multiplex PCR, while the TCRdb copy is restricted to in-frame clones and leaves out a portion. The sample has some 200,000 clones, roughly 90% seen once; the top ten hold more than 0.2%. Sequenced input: PBMCs. The receptor set was obtained from a girl under three years old in good health and CMV-seronegative.

The chain couples TRBV2 to TRBJ1-1, with D possibly TRBD1 on 6 matching bases. Trimming removed 3 bases from V and 5 bases from J, with 19 bases in between. The CDR3 has 16 residues. Germline values: CDR1 SNHLY, CDR2 FYNNEI. CDR3 DNA: TGTGCCAGCAGTGATCCCTCCCAAGGGGGAAGGACTGAAGCTTTCTTT. Its protein product is CASSDPSQGGRTEAFF.

This chain links TRBV10-1 with TRBJ2-2; D is perhaps TRBD1 (6 bases). The CDR3 is made up of 14 amino acids. Trimming left V 6 bases short and J 2 bases short, with 10 bases between. Germline V CDR1 and CDR2: WNHNN, SYGVQD (reference sequence). The CDR3 sequence is CASRRQENTGELFF. The CDR3 DNA is TGCGCCAGCAGGCGACAGGAAAACACCGGGGAGCTGTTTTTT.

This clone was counted a single time. The genes are TRBV2 and TRBJ2-7; no clear D. The CDR3 extends over 14 amino acids. The V end lost 3 bases, the J end lost 0 bases, and 9 bases lay between the germline ends. Germline CDR1 SNHLY, CDR2 FYNNEI. The CDR3 loop is CASSDEYPSYEQYF. The CDR3, as DNA: TGTGCCAGCAGTGACGAGTACCCCTCCTACGAGCAGTACTTC. The variable domain in full, completed from reference TRBV2 and TRBJ2-7, reads EPEVTQTPSHQVTQMGQEVILRCVPISNHLYFYWYRQILGQKVEFLVSFYNNEISEKSEIFDDQFSVERPDGSNFTLKIRSTKLEDSAMYFCASSDEYPSYEQYFGPGTRLTVT.

This clone was seen a few times. The rearrangement uses TRBV5-1 and TRBJ2-5; TRBD1 agrees at 9 bases. The J call may be faulty, since TRBJ2-7 better matches the DNA end. Germline values: CDR1 SGHRS, CDR2 YFSETQ. CDR3 length: 19 amino acids. The CDR3 DNA reads as TGCGCCAGCAGCGCAGCGAAAGGGGCCCCCGGACAGGGGATCTACGAGCAGTACTTC. Translation gives CASSAAKGAPGQGIYEQYF.

The J gene is TRBJ1-5, the V gene TRBV27; D remains unclear. Germline assignment: CDR1 MNHEY and CDR2 SMNVEV (reference sequence). V shed 6 bases and J shed 6 bases, with 24 bases lying between them. The CDR3 spans 17 residues. The CDR3 here is CASRHTFREAQFQPQHF. The CDR3 nucleotides read TGTGCCAGCAGGCACACTTTTAGGGAGGCGCAATTTCAGCCCCAGCATTTT.

V is TRBV4-1 and J is TRBJ1-6; D perhaps matches TRBD1 (6 bases). Trimming shortened V by 1 base and J by 4 bases, and 14 bases separated the two germline ends. CDR3 length equals 17 residues. Germline V gene sequence: CDR1 MGHRA, CDR2 YSYEKL. This CDR3 reads CASSQVFNRVYNSPLHF. CDR3 nucleotides: TGCGCCAGCAGCCAAGTGTTCAACAGGGTTTATAATTCACCCCTCCACTTT.

The rearrangement uses TRBV7-2 and TRBJ2-7, with 9 bases lining up with TRBD2. The CDR3 totals 15 residues. V lost 5 bases to trimming and J lost 2 bases; unmatched junction nucleotides: 7. CDR1 SGHTA and CDR2 FQGNSA come from the germline V gene. Written as DNA, the CDR3 is TGTGCCAGCAGCAGCCGAGCGGGAGGAACCTACGAGCAGTACTTC. It specifies CASSSRAGGTYEQYF.

This chain uses TRBV9 with TRBJ1-1; 8 bases match TRBD1. After removal of 3 bases from V and 5 bases from J, the junction contained 6 bases not matched to a gene. Germline V lookup: CDR1 SGDLS, CDR2 YYNGEE. This CDR3 has 14 amino acids. The CDR3 DNA reads TGTGCCAGCAGCGGCTTGGACAGGGCGACTGAAGCTTTCTTT. Its translation is CASSGLDRATEAFF.

V usage is TRBV30 and J usage is TRBJ1-4, with TRBD1 identical over 7 bases. This CDR3 has 15 residues. Germline loops: CDR1 GTSNPN, CDR2 SVGIG (reference sequence). V gave up 1 base and J gave up 3 bases; unmatched junction bases: 5. The CDR3 is CAWSDTGTANEKLFF. As DNA, the CDR3 is TGTGCCTGGAGTGATACAGGGACAGCTAATGAAAAACTGTTTTTT.

Concerning this clone itself: Distinct nucleotide sequences in the sample also encode this CDR3. The chain recombines TRBV4-1 with TRBJ1-1; D uncertain. Germline CDR1 reads MGHRA; CDR2 reads YSYEKL. Trimming removed 0 bases at V and 1 base at J, with 12 bases between. CDR3 size: 16 residues. CDR3 bases: TGCGCCAGCAGCCAAGATTTTGGAGGCCGGAACACTGAAGCTTTCTTT. This codes for CASSQDFGGRNTEAFF.

The sample holds one count of this clone. This chain links TRBV6-6 with TRBJ2-7; D is perhaps TRBD2 (6 bases). The germline V gene has CDR1 MNHNY and CDR2 SVGAGI (reference sequence). V was trimmed by 0 bases and J by 3 bases, leaving 12 bases between them. This CDR3 contains 15 residues. CDR3 DNA sequence: TGTGCCAGCAGTTACTCATATGGGACTTTCTACGAGCAGTACTTC. This sequence encodes CASSYSYGTFYEQYF.

Worth noting for this clone: Compared with germline, one end of the junction differs, possibly owing to a read error. Different DNA sequences within this sample yield the same CDR3. V gene TRBV7-2 combines with J gene TRBJ2-1; TRBD1 might be the D (5 bases). Germline CDR1 SGHTA, CDR2 FQGNSA. The CDR3 loop spans 15 amino acids. In nucleotides, the CDR3 is TGTGCCAGCAGCCAACGAAGACAGTCGTACAACGAGCAGTTCTTC. Its translation: CASSQRRQSYNEQFF.

This sequence joins TRBV27 and TRBJ2-5; 9 nucleotides line up with TRBD2. The CDR3 extends over 15 amino acids. With V trimmed by 1 base and J by 2 bases, 2 bases remained unmatched. CDR1 is MNHEY and CDR2 is SMNVEV in the germline V gene (reference sequence). Here the CDR3 DNA reads TGTGCCAGCAGTTTATGGGCGGGAGGGCAAGAGACCCAGTACTTC. The encoded protein is CASSLWAGGQETQYF.

The chain has TRBV6-5 and TRBJ1-2, with 8 bases lining up with TRBD1. This CDR3 region has 13 residues. Unmatched junction bases numbered 4, after V lost 5 bases and J lost 5 bases. In germline, CDR1 is MNHEY, CDR2 SVGAGI. For the CDR3, the DNA is TGTGCCAGCAGTGGACAGGGAATATATGGCTACACCTTC. Its protein is CASSGQGIYGYTF.

V usage is TRBV30 and J usage is TRBJ2-7; 8 bases fit TRBD2. This CDR3 has 15 residues. With V trimmed by 1 base and J by 1 base, 6 bases remained unmatched. Germline V CDR1 and CDR2: GTSNPN, SVGIG (reference sequence). The CDR3 loop reads CAWSAKAGGSYEQYF. In DNA form, the CDR3 reads TGTGCCTGGAGTGCCAAGGCGGGGGGATCCTACGAGCAGTACTTC.

The genes are TRBV6-1 and TRBJ1-6; 8 positions match TRBD1. CDR1 and CDR2 from the germline V gene are MNHNS and SASEGT. The CDR3 is 14 amino acids. The V and J ends lost 5 bases and 7 bases, in that order; junction bases with no gene match: 4. CDR3 in DNA: TGTGCCAGCAGTCTGGGACAGGCAAATTCACCCCTCCACTTT. Protein product: CASSLGQANSPLHF.

This rearrangement joins TRBV11-1 to TRBJ2-2; D possibly corresponds to TRBD1 (6 bases). Germline assignment: CDR1 SGHAT and CDR2 FQDESV (reference sequence). Trimming removed 1 base at V and 9 bases at J, with 9 bases between. The CDR3 covers 13 residues. In nucleotides, the CDR3 is TGTGCCAGCAGCTTAGGGCAGGGGAGGGAGCTGTTTTTT. Translation gives CASSLGQGRELFF.

This clone was detected a few times. This chain uses TRBV29-1 with TRBJ2-1; 10 bases agree with TRBD2. J was trimmed by 9 bases and V by 6 bases; bases with no gene match: 5. The CDR3 is 12 residues long. CDR1 and CDR2 (germline): SQVTM, ANQGSEA. For the CDR3, the DNA is TGCAGCGTGGGACTAGCGAGGGGTGAGCAGTTCTTC. Its protein product is CSVGLARGEQFF.

The gene calls are TRBV10-3 and TRBJ2-5; no reliable D call. CDR3 length: 14 residues. CDR1 is ENHRY and CDR2 is SYGVKD in the germline V gene. V lost 0 bases and J lost 7, with 12 bases in between. CDR3 protein: CAISESVTHGTQYF. In nucleotides, the CDR3 is TGTGCCATCAGTGAGTCGGTAACCCACGGGACCCAGTACTTC.

V is TRBV9 and J is TRBJ2-5; 8 bases fit TRBD2. V was clipped by 2 bases and J by 2 bases; unmatched bases: 2. The germline V gene has CDR1 SGDLS and CDR2 YYNGEE. CDR3 length: 14 residues. The CDR3 bases are TGTGCCAGCAGCGTCGGGGGGGGACAAGAGACCCAGTACTTC. It yields the protein CASSVGGGQETQYF.

This clone was observed a few times. This rearrangement joins TRBV25-1 to TRBJ1-1, with D maybe TRBD1 (5 bases). The germline V gene has CDR1 MGHDK and CDR2 SYGVNS. The CDR3 length is 14 residues. The ends were cut back, 1 base at V and 6 bases at J, with 12 bases in the middle. The CDR3 sequence is CASSELGGRAEAFF. The DNA of the CDR3 is TGTGCCAGCAGTGAATTGGGGGGAAGGGCTGAAGCTTTCTTT.

V gene TRBV13 combines with J gene TRBJ2-1; 7 bases are shared with TRBD1. This CDR3 contains 15 residues. CDR1 is PRHDT, CDR2 FYEKMQ, per germline (reference sequence). J gave up 5 bases and V 5 bases, and 9 bases lay outside the gene matches. CDR3: CASSPERTGNNEQFF. The CDR3, as DNA: TGTGCCAGCAGCCCCGAAAGGACAGGTAACAATGAGCAGTTCTTC.

The chain employs TRBV13 and TRBJ2-5, with D maybe TRBD1 (6 bases). This CDR3 spans 14 amino acids. Germline lookup yields CDR1 PRHDT and CDR2 FYEKMQ (reference sequence). V was pared by 0 bases and J by 9 bases, with 14 bases between. For the CDR3, the DNA is TGTGCCAGCAGCTTAGGACAGGGAGTCGAGGCCCAGTACTTC. Amino acid sequence: CASSLGQGVEAQYF.

CDR3 nucleotides: TGTGCCAGTAGTAGGCAGGGCGGTAATACCCTCGCAGCTTTCTTT. Its protein is CASSRQGGNTLAAFF. The rearrangement links TRBV19 to TRBJ1-1; a possible D gene is TRBD1 (5 bases). The CDR3 consists of 15 residues. Germline CDR1 and CDR2: LNHDA and SQIVND (reference sequence). V dropped 4 bases and J dropped 10 bases, with 22 bases sitting between them. The full variable domain, in which reference TRBV19 and TRBJ1-1 provide the parts outside the CDR3, is DGGITQSPKYLFRKEGQNVTLSCEQNLNHDAMYWYRQDPGQGLRLIYYSQIVNDFQKGDIAEGYSVSREKKESFPLTVTSAQKNPTAFYLCASSRQGGNTLAAFFGQGTRLTVV.

V usage is TRBV6-1 and J usage is TRBJ2-2; 10 nucleotides match TRBD1. The CDR3 is 16 residues long. Germline loops: CDR1 MNHNS, CDR2 SASEGT. V lost 3 bases to trimming and J lost 3 bases; unmatched junction nucleotides: 4. In DNA, the CDR3 is TGTGCCAGCAGTGACCGGGACAGGGGTTACACCGGGGAGCTGTTTTTT. It yields the protein CASSDRDRGYTGELFF.

J is TRBJ2-7 and V is TRBV5-1; 7 bases match TRBD2. The CDR3 contains 14 residues. Germline V CDR1 and CDR2: SGHRS, YFSETQ. V trimming: 3 bases; J trimming: 5 bases; junction bases outside the gene matches: 8. The CDR3 DNA follows: TGCGCCAGCAGCTCGGCCGGGACTACAAACGAGCAGTACTTC. It encodes CASSSAGTTNEQYF.

The chain joins TRBV6-6 to TRBJ1-5; D not resolved. CDR3 length: 16 amino acids. Germline values: CDR1 MNHNY, CDR2 SVGAGI (reference sequence). Trimming took 2 bases from V and 2 from J, leaving 13 bases between them. The CDR3 loop reads CASSYGEVGGNQPQHF. The CDR3 DNA reads as TGTGCCAGCAGTTACGGGGAGGTAGGAGGCAATCAGCCCCAGCATTTT.

The chain couples TRBV5-1 to TRBJ1-5; D remains ambiguous. The CDR3 covers 22 residues. Germline V lookup: CDR1 SGHRS, CDR2 YFSETQ. V was clipped by 1 base and J by 2 bases, with 31 bases between them. The CDR3 here is CASSLLQTSWVVWRCGNQPQHF. Here the CDR3 DNA reads TGCGCCAGCAGCTTGTTACAGACCTCGTGGGTTGTTTGGCGATGTGGCAATCAGCCCCAGCATTTT. The entire variable domain, with the rest obtained from reference TRBV5-1 and TRBJ1-5, is as follows: KAGVTQTPRYLIKTRGQQVTLSCSPISGHRSVSWYQQTPGQGLQFLFEYFSETQRNKGNFPGRFSGRQFSNSRSEMNVSTLELGDSALYLCASSLLQTSWVVWRCGNQPQHFGDGTRLSIL.